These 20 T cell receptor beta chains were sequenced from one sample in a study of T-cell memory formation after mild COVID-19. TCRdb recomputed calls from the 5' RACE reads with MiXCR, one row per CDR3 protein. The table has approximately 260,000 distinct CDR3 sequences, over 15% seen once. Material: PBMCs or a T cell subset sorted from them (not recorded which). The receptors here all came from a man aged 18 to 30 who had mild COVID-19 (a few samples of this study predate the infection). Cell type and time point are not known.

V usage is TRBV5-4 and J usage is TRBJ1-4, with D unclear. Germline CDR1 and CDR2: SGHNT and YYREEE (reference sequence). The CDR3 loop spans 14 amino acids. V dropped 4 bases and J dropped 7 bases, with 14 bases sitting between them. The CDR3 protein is CASSRQTASEKLFF. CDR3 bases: TGTGCCAGCAGCCGTCAGACCGCGAGTGAAAAACTGTTTTTT.

The CDR3 reads CASSRRTSGEYNEQFF. For the CDR3, the DNA is TGTGCCAGCAGCCGCCGGACTAGCGGGGAATACAATGAGCAGTTCTTC. V is TRBV5-6 and J is TRBJ2-1; 12 bases are a match to TRBD2. With 4 bases clipped from V and 4 bases from J, the junction kept 6 bases outside the gene matches. This CDR3 region has 16 residues. The germline V gene has CDR1 SGHDT and CDR2 YYEEEE.

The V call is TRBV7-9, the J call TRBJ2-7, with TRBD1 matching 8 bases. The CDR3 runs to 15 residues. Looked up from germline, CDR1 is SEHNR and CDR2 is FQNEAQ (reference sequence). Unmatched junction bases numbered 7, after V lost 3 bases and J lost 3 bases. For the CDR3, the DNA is TGTGCCAGCAGCTTTGGACAGGGAAGGGGCTACGAGCAGTACTTC. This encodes CASSFGQGRGYEQYF.

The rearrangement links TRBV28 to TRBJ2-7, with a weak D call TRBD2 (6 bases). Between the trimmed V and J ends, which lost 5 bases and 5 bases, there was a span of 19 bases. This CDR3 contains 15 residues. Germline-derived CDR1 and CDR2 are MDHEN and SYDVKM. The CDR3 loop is CASSTKILASNEQYF. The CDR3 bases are TGTGCCAGCAGTACCAAGATCCTAGCGTCTAACGAGCAGTACTTC.

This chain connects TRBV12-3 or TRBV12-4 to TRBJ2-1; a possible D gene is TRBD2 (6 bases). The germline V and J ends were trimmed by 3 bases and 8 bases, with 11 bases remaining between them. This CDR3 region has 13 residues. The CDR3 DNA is TGTGCCAGCAGTTTTAGCGGAGGGGATGAGCAGTTCTTC. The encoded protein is CASSFSGGDEQFF.

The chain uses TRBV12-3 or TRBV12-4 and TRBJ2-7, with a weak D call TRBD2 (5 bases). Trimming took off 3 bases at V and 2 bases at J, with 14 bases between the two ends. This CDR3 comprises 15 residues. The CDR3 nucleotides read TGTGCCAGCAGTTTTTCGATAGAGGGAACCTACGAGCAGTACTTC. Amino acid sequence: CASSFSIEGTYEQYF.

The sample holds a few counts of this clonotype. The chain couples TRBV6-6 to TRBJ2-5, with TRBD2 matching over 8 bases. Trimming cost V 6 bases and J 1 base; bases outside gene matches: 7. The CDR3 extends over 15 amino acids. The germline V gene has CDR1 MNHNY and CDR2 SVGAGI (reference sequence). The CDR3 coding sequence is TGTGCCAGCAGCACGGGAGGGAGGGTCCAAGAGACCCAGTACTTC. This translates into CASSTGGRVQETQYF.

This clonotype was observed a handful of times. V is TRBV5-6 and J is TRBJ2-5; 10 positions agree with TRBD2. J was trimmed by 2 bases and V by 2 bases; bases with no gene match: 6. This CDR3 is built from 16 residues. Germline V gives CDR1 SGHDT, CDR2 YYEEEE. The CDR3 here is CASSFRTSGLQETQYF. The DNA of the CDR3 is TGTGCCAGCAGCTTCCGGACTAGCGGACTACAAGAGACCCAGTACTTC.

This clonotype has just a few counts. This CDR3 is CASSPVAGETQYF. In DNA, the CDR3 is TGTGCCAGCAGCCCCGTCGCGGGAGAGACCCAGTACTTC. The chain has TRBV7-3 and TRBJ2-5; perhaps TRBD2 as D (5 bases). The CDR3 runs to 13 residues. Per the germline V gene, CDR1 is SGHTA and CDR2 is FQGTGA. The V and J ends lost 5 bases and 4 bases respectively, with 11 bases between them.

The CDR3 loop reads CSAIKASGSFTDTQYF. In DNA, the CDR3 is TGCAGTGCTATCAAGGCCAGCGGGTCTTTCACAGATACGCAGTATTTT. V gene TRBV20-1 combines with J gene TRBJ2-3, with D perhaps matching TRBD2 (6 bases). Germline values: CDR1 DFQATT, CDR2 SNEGSKA (reference sequence). The V and J ends lost 4 bases and 2 bases respectively, with 19 bases between them. CDR3 size: 16 residues.

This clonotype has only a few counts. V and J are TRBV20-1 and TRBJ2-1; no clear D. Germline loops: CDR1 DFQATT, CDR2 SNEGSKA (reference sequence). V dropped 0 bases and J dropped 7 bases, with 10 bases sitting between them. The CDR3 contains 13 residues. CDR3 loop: CSARDGLGNEQFF. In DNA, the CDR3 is TGCAGTGCTAGAGACGGCCTAGGAAATGAGCAGTTCTTC.

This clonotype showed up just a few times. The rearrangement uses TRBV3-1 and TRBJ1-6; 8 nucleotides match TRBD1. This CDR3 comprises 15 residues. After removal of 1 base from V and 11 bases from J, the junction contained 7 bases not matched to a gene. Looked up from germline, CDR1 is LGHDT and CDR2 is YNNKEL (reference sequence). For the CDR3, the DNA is TGTGCCAGCAGCCAAGTCGGCAGGGGGCTAGCACCCCTCCACTTT. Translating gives CASSQVGRGLAPLHF.

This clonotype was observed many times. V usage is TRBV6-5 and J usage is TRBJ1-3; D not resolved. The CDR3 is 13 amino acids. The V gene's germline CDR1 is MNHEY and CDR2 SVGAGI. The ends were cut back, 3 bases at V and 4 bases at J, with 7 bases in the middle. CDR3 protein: CASSYNPGNTIYF. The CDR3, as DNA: TGTGCCAGCAGTTATAACCCAGGAAACACCATATATTTT.

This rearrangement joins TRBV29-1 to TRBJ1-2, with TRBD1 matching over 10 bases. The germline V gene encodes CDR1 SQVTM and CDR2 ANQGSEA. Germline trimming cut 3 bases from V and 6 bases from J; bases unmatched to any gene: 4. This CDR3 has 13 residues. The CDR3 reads CSVDDRGLDGYTF. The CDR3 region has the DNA TGCAGCGTTGATGACAGGGGGCTCGATGGCTACACCTTC.

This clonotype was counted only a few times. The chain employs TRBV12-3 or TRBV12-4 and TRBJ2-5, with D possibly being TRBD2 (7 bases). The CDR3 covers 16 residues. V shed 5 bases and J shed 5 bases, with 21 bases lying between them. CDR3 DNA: TGTGCCAGCAGTGGGGGGGCCCGGAGTGGTGCGGAGACCCAGTACTTC. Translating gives CASSGGARSGAETQYF.

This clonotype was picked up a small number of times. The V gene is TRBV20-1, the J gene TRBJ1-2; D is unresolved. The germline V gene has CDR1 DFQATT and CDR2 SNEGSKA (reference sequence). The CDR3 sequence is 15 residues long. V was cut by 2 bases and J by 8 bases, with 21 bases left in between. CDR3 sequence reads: CSARPTVSPVWGYTF. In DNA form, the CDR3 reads TGCAGTGCTAGACCCACGGTCAGCCCAGTTTGGGGCTACACCTTC.

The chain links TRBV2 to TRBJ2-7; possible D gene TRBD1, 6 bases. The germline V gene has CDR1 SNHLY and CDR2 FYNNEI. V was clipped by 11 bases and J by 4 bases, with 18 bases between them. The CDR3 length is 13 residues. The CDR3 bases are TGTGCCCACCGTCCGACAGGTTGGTACGAGCAGTACTTC. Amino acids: CAHRPTGWYEQYF. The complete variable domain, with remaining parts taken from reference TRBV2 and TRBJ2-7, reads EPEVTQTPSHQVTQMGQEVILRCVPISNHLYFYWYRQILGQKVEFLVSFYNNEISEKSEIFDDQFSVERPDGSNFTLKIRSTKLEDSAMYFCAHRPTGWYEQYFGPGTRLTVT.

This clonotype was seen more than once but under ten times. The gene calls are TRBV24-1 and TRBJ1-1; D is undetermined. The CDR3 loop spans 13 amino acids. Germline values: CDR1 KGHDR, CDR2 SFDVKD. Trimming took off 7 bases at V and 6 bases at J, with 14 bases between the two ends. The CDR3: CATRDGITSEAFF. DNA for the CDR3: TGTGCCACCAGAGATGGAATTACCTCTGAAGCTTTCTTT.

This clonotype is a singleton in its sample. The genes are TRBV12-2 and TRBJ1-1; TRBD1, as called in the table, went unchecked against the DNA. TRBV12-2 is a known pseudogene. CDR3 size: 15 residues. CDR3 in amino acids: CASRFVGARRTEAFF. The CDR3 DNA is TGTGCAAGTCGCTTTGTGGGGGCTAGAAGGACTGAAGCTTTCTTT.

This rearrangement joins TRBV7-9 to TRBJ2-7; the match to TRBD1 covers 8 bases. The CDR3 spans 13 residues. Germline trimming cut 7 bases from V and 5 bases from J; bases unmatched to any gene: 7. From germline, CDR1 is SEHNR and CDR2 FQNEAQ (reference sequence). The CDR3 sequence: CASTRGQPHEQYF. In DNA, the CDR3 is TGTGCCAGCACCAGGGGGCAGCCCCACGAGCAGTACTTC. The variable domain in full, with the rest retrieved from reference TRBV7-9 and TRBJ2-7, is DTGVSQNPRHKITKRGQNVTFRCDPISEHNRLYWYRQTLGQGPEFLTYFQNEAQLEKSRLLSDRFSAERPKGSFSTLEIQRTEQGDSAMYLCASTRGQPHEQYFGPGTRLTVT.